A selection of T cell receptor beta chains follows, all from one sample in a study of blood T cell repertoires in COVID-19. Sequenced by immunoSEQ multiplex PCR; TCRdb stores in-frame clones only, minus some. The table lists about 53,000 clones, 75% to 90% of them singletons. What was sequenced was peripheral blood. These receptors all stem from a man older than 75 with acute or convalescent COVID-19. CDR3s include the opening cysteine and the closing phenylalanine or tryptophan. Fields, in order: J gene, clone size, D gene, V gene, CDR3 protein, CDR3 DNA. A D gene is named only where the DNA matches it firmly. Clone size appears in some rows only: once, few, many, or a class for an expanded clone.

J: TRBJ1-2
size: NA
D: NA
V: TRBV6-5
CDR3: CASSSGVKSYGYTF
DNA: TGTGCCAGCAGTTCGGGAGTAAAGAGCTATGGCTACACCTTC

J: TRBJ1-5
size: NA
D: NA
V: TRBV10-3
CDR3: CAISGTASNQPQHF
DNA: TGTGCCATCAGTGGGACAGCTAGCAATCAGCCCCAGCATTTT

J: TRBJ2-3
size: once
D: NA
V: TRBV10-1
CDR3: CASSGRGATDTQYF
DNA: TGCGCCAGCAGTGGCCGGGGGGCGACAGATACGCAGTATTTT

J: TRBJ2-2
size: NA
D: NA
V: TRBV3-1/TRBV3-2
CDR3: CATQTGRRDSGELFF
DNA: TGTGCCACACAGACGGGCCGGCGGGATAGCGGGGAGCTGTTTTTT

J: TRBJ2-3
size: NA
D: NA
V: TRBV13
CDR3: CASGSRGLRTDTQYF
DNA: TGTGCCAGCGGGTCGCGGGGGCTTCGCACAGATACGCAGTATTTT

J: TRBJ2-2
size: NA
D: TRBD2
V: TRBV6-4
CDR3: CASSPGEGTGELFF
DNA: TGTGCCAGCAGCCCCGGGGAGGGGACCGGGGAGCTGTTTTTT

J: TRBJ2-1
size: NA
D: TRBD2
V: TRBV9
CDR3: CASSLESSGVASSYNEQFF
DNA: TGTGCCAGCAGCCTAGAAAGTAGCGGGGTGGCGAGCTCCTACAATGAGCAGTTCTTC

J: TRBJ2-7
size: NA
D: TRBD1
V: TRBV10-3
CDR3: CAISVKYRGTYEQYF
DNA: TGTGCCATCAGTGTAAAATACAGGGGAACCTACGAGCAGTACTTC

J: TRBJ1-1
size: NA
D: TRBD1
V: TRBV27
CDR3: CASSSPGTGVNTEAFF
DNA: TGTGCCAGCAGTTCCCCCGGGACAGGGGTGAACACTGAAGCTTTCTTT

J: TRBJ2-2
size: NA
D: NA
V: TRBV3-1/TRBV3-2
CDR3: CASSHGSLPTGELFF
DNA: TGTGCCAGCAGCCATGGTAGTCTTCCCACCGGGGAGCTGTTTTTT